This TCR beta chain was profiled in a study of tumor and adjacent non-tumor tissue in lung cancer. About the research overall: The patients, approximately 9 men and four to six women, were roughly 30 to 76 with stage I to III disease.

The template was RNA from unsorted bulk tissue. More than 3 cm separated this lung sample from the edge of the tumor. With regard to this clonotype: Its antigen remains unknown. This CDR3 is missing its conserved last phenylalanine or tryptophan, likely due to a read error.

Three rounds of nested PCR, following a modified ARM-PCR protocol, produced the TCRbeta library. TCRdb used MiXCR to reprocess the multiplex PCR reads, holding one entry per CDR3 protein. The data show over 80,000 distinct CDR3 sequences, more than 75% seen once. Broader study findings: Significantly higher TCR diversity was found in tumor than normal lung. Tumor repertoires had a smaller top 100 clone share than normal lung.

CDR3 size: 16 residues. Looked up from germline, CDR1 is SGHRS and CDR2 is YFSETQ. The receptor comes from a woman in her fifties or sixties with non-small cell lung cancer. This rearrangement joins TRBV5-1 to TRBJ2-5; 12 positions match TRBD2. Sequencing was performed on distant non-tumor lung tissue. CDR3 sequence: CDSSPNPTSGGETQYS. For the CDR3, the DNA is TGCGACAGCAGCCCCAACCCGACTAGCGGGGGTGAGACCCAGTACTCC.